The rows below give T cell receptor beta chains drawn from one sample of a study of shared clonotypes between healthy human individuals. Produced via immunoSEQ multiplex PCR; TCRdb's table is partial and in-frame only. Seen here are around 980,000 clones, approximately 80% observed once, and the top ten hold roughly 0.61%. Sequences were obtained from memory CD4+ T cells from PBMCs. The receptors were gathered from a man aged 18 to 29 in good health. Some clones in this sample may be carry-over from other donors' samples. Each CDR3 is given with its conserved first and last residue. D genes are given only for firm matches. Only some rows state a clone size, as once, few, many or a class for expanded clones.

TRBV7-2	-	13	TRBJ2-1	many	TGTGCCAGCAGCTTCGAGGGCGGCAATGAGCAGTTCTTC	CASSFEGGNEQFF
TRBV5-1	TRBD2	15	TRBJ2-5	-	TGCGCCAGCAGACCGAATAGCGGGGCGCAAGAGACCCAGTACTTC	CASRPNSGAQETQYF
TRBV29-1	-	14	TRBJ1-1	-	TGCAGCGGCAGAGGGACTCACATGAACACTGAAGCTTTCTTT	CSGRGTHMNTEAFF
TRBV7-8	-	14	TRBJ1-5	-	TGTGCCAGCAGCCCCCGAGATTCCAATCAGCCCCAGCATTTT	CASSPRDSNQPQHF
TRBV28	-	15	TRBJ2-7	-	TGTGCCAGCAGCCTCAGGGGATCGACCTCCTACGAGCAGTACTTC	CASSLRGSTSYEQYF
TRBV10-1	-	12	TRBJ1-1	-	TGCGCCAGCGGGGATAGTCTCACTGAAGCTTTCTTT	CASGDSLTEAFF
TRBV9	-	15	TRBJ2-7	-	TGTGCCAGCAGCCCCTCTGGGGGAAGCTCCTACGAGCAGTACTTC	CASSPSGGSSYEQYF
TRBV10-3	-	13	TRBJ1-1	-	TGTGCCATCAGTGGGGACGGTAACACTGAAGCTTTCTTT	CAISGDGNTEAFF
TRBV9	-	15	TRBJ1-3	few	TGTGCCAGCAGCGTAGGGCCGATCTCTGGAAACACCATATATTTT	CASSVGPISGNTIYF
TRBV30	TRBD2	15	TRBJ2-1	-	TGTGCCTGGAGACCTTGGCTAGCGGTCGTCCATGAGCAGTTCTTC	CAWRPWLAVVHEQFF
TRBV5-4	-	14	TRBJ1-2	-	TGTGCCAGCAGCCAAGCCCAGGGCTTCTATGGCTACACCTTC	CASSQAQGFYGYTF
TRBV28	-	16	TRBJ1-5	-	TGTGCCAGCAGTTTCGAGGGAGCCTATAGCAATCAGCCCCAGCATTTT	CASSFEGAYSNQPQHF
TRBV2	TRBD1	13	TRBJ2-7	once	TGTGCCAGCAGCCTCCGGGACAGCTACGAGCAGTACTTC	CASSLRDSYEQYF
TRBV4-1	-	17	TRBJ2-7	-	TGCGCCAGCAGCACCCCAGGCCGGGGGGCGTTCTCCTACGAGCAGTACTTC	CASSTPGRGAFSYEQYF
TRBV10-3	TRBD1	15	TRBJ2-5	-	TGTGCCATCAGTGGCCGGACAGGGGTAGAGGAGACCCAGTACTTC	CAISGRTGVEETQYF
TRBV9	TRBD2	19	TRBJ2-3	-	TGTGCCAGCAGCGCCCTGGGGACTAGCGGGAGGGCCGGTACAGATACGCAGTATTTT	CASSALGTSGRAGTDTQYF
TRBV7-9	-	14	TRBJ2-5	-	TGTGCCAGCAGCCGCCCCCCAGCGGAAGAGACCCAGTACTTC	CASSRPPAEETQYF
TRBV28	-	16	TRBJ2-1	-	TGTGCCAGCTCTCCCCCCCTCGGGGGGCGGAGCACTGAGCAGTTCTTC	CASSPPLGGRSTEQFF
TRBV7-9	-	14	TRBJ2-2	-	TGTGCCAGCAGCTTAGGCAGGAACACCGGGGAGCTGTTTTTT	CASSLGRNTGELFF
TRBV2	-	14	TRBJ2-1	few	TGTGCCAGCAGTGACAGGGCAGTCTACAATGAGCAGTTCTTC	CASSDRAVYNEQFF
TRBV25-1	-	13	TRBJ2-3	-	TGTGCCAGCAGTGACCGGGGTACAGATACGCAGTATTTT	CASSDRGTDTQYF
TRBV18	-	14	TRBJ1-3	many	TGTGCCAGCTCACCACTCGACAGGGGAAACACCATATATTTT	CASSPLDRGNTIYF
TRBV7-2	-	13	TRBJ1-2	-	TGTGCCAGCAGCCTAAACAGGGAAGTTGGCTACACCTTC	CASSLNREVGYTF
TRBV29-1	-	13	TRBJ2-6	-	TGCAGCGTTGATGGCCCGGAGGCCAACGTCCTGACTTTC	CSVDGPEANVLTF
TRBV18	-	16	TRBJ2-7	-	TGTGCCAGCTCACCACAAGTATATTCAGGGCCATACGAGCAGTACTTC	CASSPQVYSGPYEQYF
TRBV28	TRBD2	21	TRBJ2-2	-	TGTGCCAGCAGTTACCCAACCCCGGGACTAGCGGGAGCTAGGAACACCGGGGAGCTGTTTTTT	CASSYPTPGLAGARNTGELFF
TRBV5-4	-	14	TRBJ1-2	-	TGTGCCAGCAGCTTGGACAGGGTCGAGTTTGGCTACACCTTC	CASSLDRVEFGYTF
TRBV9	TRBD2	18	TRBJ2-1	-	TGTGCCAGCAGCCCTCATCTTAGCGGGAGAAGGTCCTACAATGAGCAGTTCTTC	CASSPHLSGRRSYNEQFF
TRBV27	-	14	TRBJ1-3	-	TGTGCCAGCTCTAGATATTACTCTGGAAACACCATATATTTT	CASSRYYSGNTIYF
TRBV27	-	14	TRBJ1-2	once	TGTGCCAGCAGTTTATCTGGGCAGGGGCGTGGCTACACCTTC	CASSLSGQGRGYTF
TRBV5-1	-	14	TRBJ1-1	few	TGCGCCAGCAGCTTGTTACTGGGGGACACTGAAGCTTTCTTT	CASSLLLGDTEAFF
TRBV7-9	TRBD2	15	TRBJ2-5	-	TGTGCCAGCACCTTAGCGGGAGGGAGCCAAGAGACCCAGTACTTC	CASTLAGGSQETQYF
TRBV7-3	TRBD2	15	TRBJ2-3	-	TGTGCCAGCAGCTTTGGCGGGAGGGTCTCAGATACGCAGTATTTT	CASSFGGRVSDTQYF
TRBV28	-	14	TRBJ2-1	-	TGTGCCAGCTCAACCCCGGGGGTTTACAATGAGCAGTTCTTC	CASSTPGVYNEQFF
TRBV5-1	-	14	TRBJ2-7	-	TGCGCCAGCAGCTTACTGACGGATTCCTACGAGCAGTACTTC	CASSLLTDSYEQYF
TRBV7-2	-	15	TRBJ2-1	once	TGTGCCAGCAGCTTCGAGGTGAGCTCCTACAATGAGCAGTTCTTC	CASSFEVSSYNEQFF
TRBV5-6	-	13	TRBJ2-1	few	TGTGCCAGCAGCCTGTACGCAATCAATGAGCAGTTCTTC	CASSLYAINEQFF
TRBV6-1	TRBD1	14	TRBJ1-2	few	TGTGCCAGCAGGATAGGACAGGGCAACTATGGCTACACCTTC	CASRIGQGNYGYTF
TRBV6-6	-	14	TRBJ2-7	-	TGTGCCAGCAGTTACTCGAGAACTGCCTACGAGCAGTACTTC	CASSYSRTAYEQYF
TRBV10-1	TRBD2	18	TRBJ2-3	-	TGCGCCAGCAGCTCCGGGACTAGCGGGAATTCCGGCACAGATACGCAGTATTTT	CASSSGTSGNSGTDTQYF
TRBV7-9	-	15	TRBJ2-5	-	TGTGCCAGCAGCCCCATGGGATGGGACCAAGAGACCCAGTACTTC	CASSPMGWDQETQYF
TRBV11-2	-	14	TRBJ2-5	-	TGTGCCAGCGCCTTAGTAGGACTGGGTGAGACCCAGTACTTC	CASALVGLGETQYF
TRBV2	TRBD2	14	TRBJ2-1	-	TGTGCCAGCAGTGACCAGGGAGGGTACAATGAGCAGTTCTTC	CASSDQGGYNEQFF
TRBV20-1	TRBD1	11	TRBJ1-1	-	TGCAGTGCTATACGACAGGGTGATGCTTTCTTT	CSAIRQGDAFF
TRBV9	-	15	TRBJ2-1	once	TGTGCCAGCAGCGTAGATTCCCAGCTCTACAATGAGCAGTTCTTC	CASSVDSQLYNEQFF
TRBV7-3	TRBD2	14	TRBJ2-3	-	TGTGCCAGCAGCTTCAGCGGGACGACAGATACGCAGTATTTT	CASSFSGTTDTQYF
TRBV27	-	15	TRBJ2-3	-	TGTGCCAGCAGTTTAAGTGGGGTTAGCACAGATACGCAGTATTTT	CASSLSGVSTDTQYF
TRBV28	-	14	TRBJ2-3	-	TGTGCCAGCAGTTTGGACGGTTTCACAGATACGCAGTATTTT	CASSLDGFTDTQYF
TRBV7-8	TRBD1	15	TRBJ2-7	-	TGTGCCAGCAGCTTAACGGACAGGGCGGCCTACGAGCAGTACTTC	CASSLTDRAAYEQYF